The 17 T cell receptor beta chains below come from one sample, sequenced in a study of T cell repertoires in cytomegalovirus infection. TCRdb redid the calling of the reads with MiXCR, one entry per CDR3 protein. The sample includes approximately 180,000 distinct CDR3 sequences, roughly 15% of them seen just once. Sequencing was performed on CD8+ T cells from PBMCs. These TCRs come from a human donor in good health (CMV status not recorded). Some clones in this sample may be carry-over from other donors' samples.

This sequence joins TRBV6-6 and TRBJ2-7; D is perhaps TRBD2 (6 bases). V dropped 6 bases and J dropped 7 bases, with 16 bases sitting between them. The CDR3 consists of 13 residues. Per germline, CDR1 MNHNY and CDR2 SVGAGI (reference sequence). The CDR3 DNA follows: TGTGCCAGCAGGGAGGGCGTGCCTTTTGAGCAGTACTTC. Translated, it gives CASREGVPFEQYF.

The chain has TRBV7-3 and TRBJ2-7; no firm D call. Germline loops: CDR1 SGHTA, CDR2 FQGTGA. V was shortened by 5 bases and J by 5 bases, with 10 bases between the two germline ends. CDR3 length: 12 amino acids. In nucleotides, the CDR3 is TGTGCCAGCAGCCCCGGCCCCCACGAGCAGTACTTC. It specifies CASSPGPHEQYF.

This clonotype was counted only a few times. The CDR3 sequence is CASSPRTGTSGELFF. Here the CDR3 DNA reads TGTGCCAGCAGCCCCCGGACAGGGACTTCCGGGGAGCTGTTTTTT. The rearrangement uses TRBV7-8 and TRBJ2-2; 8 bases are a match to TRBD1. CDR1 and CDR2 from the germline V gene are SGHVS and FQNEAQ. V was pared by 5 bases and J by 6 bases, with 8 bases of the junction left unmatched. The CDR3 contains 15 residues.

The chain carries TRBV4-2 and TRBJ1-2; a possible D gene is TRBD1 (6 bases). In germline, CDR1 is LGHNA, CDR2 YNFKEQ. Trimming pared 4 bases from V and 2 bases from J, leaving 11 bases between. This CDR3 comprises 14 residues. CDR3 region: CASSLTDRNYGYTF. The CDR3 region has the DNA TGTGCCAGCAGCCTCACAGACAGGAACTATGGCTACACCTTC.

CDR3 sequence (DNA): TGTGCCAGCAGCCAAGACTGGGACAGGGGGCCCAACGAGCAGTACTTC. It encodes CASSQDWDRGPNEQYF. V and J are TRBV3-1 and TRBJ2-7; 12 bases agree with TRBD1. In germline, CDR1 is LGHDT, CDR2 YNNKEL (reference sequence). J was trimmed by 5 bases and V by 0 bases; bases with no gene match: 5. The CDR3 length is 16 residues.

In this sample, this clonotype turned up a few times. This rearrangement joins TRBV7-3 to TRBJ2-2; D gene ambiguous. With 5 bases removed from V and 8 bases from J, the gap between germline ends came to 21 bases. Germline assignment: CDR1 SGHTA and CDR2 FQGTGA. There are 16 residues in the CDR3. This CDR3 reads CASSPSGGPRRGELFF. CDR3 DNA: TGTGCCAGCAGCCCTTCCGGCGGACCCCGGAGAGGGGAGCTGTTTTTT.

This clonotype is termed large. The genes are TRBV28 and TRBJ2-5, with a possible D match to TRBD2 (6 bases). CDR3 length: 16 amino acids. V lost 2 bases and J 5 bases, leaving 18 bases between the germline ends. Germline V lookup: CDR1 MDHEN, CDR2 SYDVKM. The CDR3: CASSLEVGGGLETQYF. The CDR3 region has the DNA TGTGCCAGCAGTTTAGAGGTCGGGGGAGGACTGGAGACCCAGTACTTC.

This rearrangement joins TRBV7-9 to TRBJ1-4; the D gene is possibly TRBD1 (6 bases). The CDR3 extends over 16 amino acids. Trimming pared 5 bases from V and 6 bases from J, leaving 19 bases between. The germline CDR1 and CDR2 sequences are SEHNR and FQNEAQ (reference sequence). CDR3 DNA sequence: TGTGCCAGCAGCCCGTTACAGGGCAGGAATTATGAAAAACTGTTTTTT. Its protein product is CASSPLQGRNYEKLFF. Based on the CDR3 plus reference TRBV7-9 and TRBJ1-4, the full variable domain is DTGVSQNPRHKITKRGQNVTFRCDPISEHNRLYWYRQTLGQGPEFLTYFQNEAQLEKSRLLSDRFSAERPKGSFSTLEIQRTEQGDSAMYLCASSPLQGRNYEKLFFGSGTQLSVL.

The chain links TRBV7-2 to TRBJ2-3, with TRBD2 identical over 11 bases. This CDR3 spans 18 amino acids. Germline lookup yields CDR1 SGHTA and CDR2 FQGNSA. The V segment lost 5 bases and the J segment 6 bases; nucleotides outside the gene matches: 16. As DNA, the CDR3 is TGTGCCAGCAGCCCCCTCCCAGCTAGCGGGGGGCAACATGATACGCAGTATTTT. Protein: CASSPLPASGGQHDTQYF.

This clonotype was counted only a few times. This chain joins TRBV7-9 and TRBJ2-3; TRBD2 aligns across 10 bases. Germline V gives CDR1 SEHNR, CDR2 FQNEAQ (reference sequence). CDR3 size: 17 residues. The J segment lost 3 bases and the V segment lost 3 bases, leaving 9 bases of the junction unmatched. The CDR3 bases are TGTGCCAGCAGCTTCTCTAGCGGGGGACTAGCAACAGATACGCAGTATTTT. This translates into CASSFSSGGLATDTQYF.

The table lists this clonotype with a few counts. The chain joins TRBV5-1 to TRBJ1-2; TRBD1 might be the D (5 bases). The CDR3 covers 12 residues. Germline V CDR1 and CDR2: SGHRS, YFSETQ. Trimming pared 6 bases from V and 6 bases from J, leaving 12 bases between. CDR3 region: CASTVGGHGYTF. As DNA, the CDR3 is TGCGCCAGCACCGTGGGGGGACATGGCTACACCTTC. Based on the CDR3 plus reference TRBV5-1 and TRBJ1-2, the full variable domain is KAGVTQTPRYLIKTRGQQVTLSCSPISGHRSVSWYQQTPGQGLQFLFEYFSETQRNKGNFPGRFSGRQFSNSRSEMNVSTLELGDSALYLCASTVGGHGYTFGSGTRLTVV.

A few counts support this clonotype. This rearrangement joins TRBV6-5 to TRBJ2-7; D may correspond to TRBD1 or TRBD2 (5 bases each). V lost 6 bases, J lost 2 bases, and 11 bases lay in between. Germline CDR1 MNHEY, CDR2 SVGAGI. CDR3 length: 13 residues. The CDR3 nucleotides are TGTGCCAGCAGGGGGGACGGACCCTACGAGCAGTACTTC. It encodes CASRGDGPYEQYF.

A few counts support this clonotype. V is TRBV4-1 and J is TRBJ2-3, with TRBD2 identical over 10 bases. Germline trimming cut 1 base from V and 6 bases from J; bases unmatched to any gene: 10. CDR3 length: 17 residues. The germline gives CDR1 MGHRA, CDR2 YSYEKL. The CDR3 loop reads CASSQGGSSGGSDTQYF. The CDR3 region has the DNA TGCGCCAGCAGCCAAGGGGGTTCTAGCGGGGGATCGGATACGCAGTATTTT.

The rearrangement uses TRBV12-3 or TRBV12-4 and TRBJ2-1, with D possibly TRBD2 on 7 matching bases. Trimming removed 3 bases from V and 3 bases from J, with 12 bases in between. The CDR3 sequence is 15 residues long. CDR3 amino acids: CASSLGGGYYNEQFF. As DNA, the CDR3 is TGTGCCAGCAGTTTGGGAGGGGGTTACTACAATGAGCAGTTCTTC.

This clonotype was found a few times. This rearrangement joins TRBV7-8 to TRBJ1-1; perhaps TRBD1 as D (5 bases). From germline, CDR1 is SGHVS and CDR2 FQNEAQ. The CDR3 loop spans 21 amino acids. V was shortened by 2 bases and J by 1 base, with 29 bases between the two germline ends. The CDR3 loop is CASSLFEIVGVSSERNTEAFF. The DNA of the CDR3 is TGTGCCAGCAGCTTATTCGAAATTGTGGGGGTCTCCTCGGAGAGGAACACTGAAGCTTTCTTT. Looking up the rest from reference TRBV7-8 and TRBJ1-1 gives the full variable domain: GAGVSQSPRYKVAKRGQDVALRCDPISGHVSLFWYQQALGQGPEFLTYFQNEAQLDKSGLPSDRFFAERPEGSVSTLKIQRTQQEDSAVYLCASSLFEIVGVSSERNTEAFFGQGTRLTVV.

This sequence joins TRBV7-2 and TRBJ2-7; D perhaps matches TRBD2 (6 bases). CDR3 length: 14 residues. Looked up from germline, CDR1 is SGHTA and CDR2 is FQGNSA. V lost 3 bases to trimming and J lost 3 bases, with 12 bases between them. The CDR3 here is CASSFDGRGYEQYF. The CDR3 DNA follows: TGTGCCAGCAGCTTTGACGGGAGAGGCTACGAGCAGTACTTC.

The table lists this clonotype with a few counts. The chain has TRBV6-2 or TRBV6-3 and TRBJ1-1; a possible D gene is TRBD1 (5 bases). V was clipped by 6 bases and J by 4 bases, with 12 bases between them. This CDR3 contains 13 residues. CDR1 and CDR2 from the germline V gene are MNHEY and SVGEGT. DNA for the CDR3: TGTGCCAGCAGATACCCAGGGAGCACTGAAGCTTTCTTT. Translation gives CASRYPGSTEAFF.